Listed here is a single T cell receptor (beta chain). Antigen specificity is unknown. This clone may be a read error of a much larger clone one base away. This sample is part of a study of blood T cells in healthy people across ages. Study-level points and caveats: With age, beta diversity per million T cells declined roughly linearly, significantly by 40.

A second roughly 6 to 12 cycle PCR used barcoded and J-beta primers. One entry per CDR3 protein, called by TCRdb with MiXCR from the 5' RACE reads. The profile covers some 900,000 distinct CDR3 sequences, with around 46% appearing a single time and roughly 13% taken by the ten largest. The sequencing input was blood. This sequence was found in a man aged 30-40 years in good health.

CDR3 loop: CASSHDFLGSYEQYF. As DNA, the CDR3 is TGCGCCAGCAGCCACGATTTTTTAGGGAGCTACGAGCAGTACTTC. The chain recombines TRBV4-3 with TRBJ2-7; possible D gene TRBD2, 5 bases. V dropped 3 bases and J dropped 3 bases, with 15 bases sitting between them. The CDR3 has 15 amino acids. Germline V gene lookup returns CDR1 LGHNA and CDR2 YSLEER.